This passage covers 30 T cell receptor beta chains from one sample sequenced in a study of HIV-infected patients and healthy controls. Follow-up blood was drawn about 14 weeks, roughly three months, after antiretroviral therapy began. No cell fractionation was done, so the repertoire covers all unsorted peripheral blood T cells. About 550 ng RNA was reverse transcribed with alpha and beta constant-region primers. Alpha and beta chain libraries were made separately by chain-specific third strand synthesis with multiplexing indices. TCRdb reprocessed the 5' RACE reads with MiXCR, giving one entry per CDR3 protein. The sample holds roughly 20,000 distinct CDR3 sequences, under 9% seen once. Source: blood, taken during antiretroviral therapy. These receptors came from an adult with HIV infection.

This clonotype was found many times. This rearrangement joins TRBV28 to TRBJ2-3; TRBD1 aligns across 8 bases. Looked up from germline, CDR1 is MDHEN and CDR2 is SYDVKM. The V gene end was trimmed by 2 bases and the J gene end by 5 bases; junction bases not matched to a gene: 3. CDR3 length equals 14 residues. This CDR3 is CASSLQGAGDTQYF. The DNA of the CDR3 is TGTGCCAGCAGTTTACAGGGGGCTGGAGATACGCAGTATTTT.

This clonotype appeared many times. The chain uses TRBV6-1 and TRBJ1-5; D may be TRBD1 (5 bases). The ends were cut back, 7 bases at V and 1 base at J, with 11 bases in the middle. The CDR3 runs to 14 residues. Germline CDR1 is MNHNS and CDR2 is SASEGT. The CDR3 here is CASTPGGSNQPQHF. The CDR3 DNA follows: TGTGCCAGCACCCCGGGGGGGAGCAATCAGCCCCAGCATTTT.

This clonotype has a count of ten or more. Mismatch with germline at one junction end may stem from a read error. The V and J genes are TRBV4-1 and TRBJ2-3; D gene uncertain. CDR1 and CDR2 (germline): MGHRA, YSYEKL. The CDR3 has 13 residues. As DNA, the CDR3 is TGCGCCAGCATCCAACATTACACAGATACGCAGTATTTT. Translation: CASIQHYTDTQYF.

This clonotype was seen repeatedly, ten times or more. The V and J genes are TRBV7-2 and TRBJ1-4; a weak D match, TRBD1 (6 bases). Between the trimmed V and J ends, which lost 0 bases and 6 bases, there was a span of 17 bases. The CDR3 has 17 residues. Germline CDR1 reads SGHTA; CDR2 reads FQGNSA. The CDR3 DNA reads TGTGCCAGCAGCTTAGCCTCTTCCGGGACAATCGATGAAAAACTGTTTTTT. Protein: CASSLASSGTIDEKLFF.

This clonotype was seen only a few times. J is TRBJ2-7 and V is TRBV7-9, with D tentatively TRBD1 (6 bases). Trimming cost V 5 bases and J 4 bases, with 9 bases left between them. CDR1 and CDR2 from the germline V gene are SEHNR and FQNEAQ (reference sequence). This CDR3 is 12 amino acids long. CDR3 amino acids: CASSPDRYEQYF. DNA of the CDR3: TGTGCCAGCAGCCCGGACAGATACGAGCAGTACTTC.

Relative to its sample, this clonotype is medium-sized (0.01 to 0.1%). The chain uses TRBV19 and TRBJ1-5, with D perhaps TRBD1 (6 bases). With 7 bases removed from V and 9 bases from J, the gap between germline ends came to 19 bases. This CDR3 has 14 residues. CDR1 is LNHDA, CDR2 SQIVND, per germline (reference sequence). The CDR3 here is CASKNRDNVRPQHF. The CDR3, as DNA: TGTGCCAGTAAGAACAGGGATAATGTACGGCCCCAGCATTTT.

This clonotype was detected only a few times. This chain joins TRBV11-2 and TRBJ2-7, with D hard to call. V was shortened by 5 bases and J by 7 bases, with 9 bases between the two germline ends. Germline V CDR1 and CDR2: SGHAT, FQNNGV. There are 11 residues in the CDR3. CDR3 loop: CASSHLGEQYF. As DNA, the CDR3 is TGTGCCAGCAGCCACTTGGGTGAGCAGTACTTC.

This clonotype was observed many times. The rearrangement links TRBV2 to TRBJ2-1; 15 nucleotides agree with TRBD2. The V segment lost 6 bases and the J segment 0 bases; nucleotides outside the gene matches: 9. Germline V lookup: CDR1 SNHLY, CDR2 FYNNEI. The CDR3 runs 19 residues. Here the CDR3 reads CASSEPGLAGGGSYNEQFF. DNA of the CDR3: TGTGCCAGCAGCGAACCGGGACTAGCGGGAGGTGGCTCCTACAATGAGCAGTTCTTC.

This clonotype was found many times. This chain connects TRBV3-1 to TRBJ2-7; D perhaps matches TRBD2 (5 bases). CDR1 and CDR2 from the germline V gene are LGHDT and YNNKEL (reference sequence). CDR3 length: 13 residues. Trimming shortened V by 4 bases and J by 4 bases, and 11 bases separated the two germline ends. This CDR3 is CASSPRGLYEQYF. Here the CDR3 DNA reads TGTGCCAGCAGCCCCCGGGGTCTTTACGAGCAGTACTTC.

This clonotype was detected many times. Here the CDR3 reads CASSQEGLAGEGEQFF. CDR3 DNA: TGCGCCAGCAGCCAAGAGGGGCTAGCGGGAGAGGGTGAGCAGTTCTTC. The rearrangement joins TRBV4-1 to TRBJ2-1; 10 positions agree with TRBD2. The CDR3 is 16 residues long. Germline V CDR1 and CDR2: MGHRA, YSYEKL. V dropped 0 bases and J dropped 9; count of bases not matched to a gene: 8.

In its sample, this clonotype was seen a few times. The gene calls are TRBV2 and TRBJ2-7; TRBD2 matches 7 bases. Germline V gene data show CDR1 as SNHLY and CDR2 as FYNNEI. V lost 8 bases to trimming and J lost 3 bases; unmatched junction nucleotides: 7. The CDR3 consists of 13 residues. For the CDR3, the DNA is TGTGCCAGCCTCCAGCGGGACGTCTACGAGCAGTACTTC. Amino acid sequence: CASLQRDVYEQYF. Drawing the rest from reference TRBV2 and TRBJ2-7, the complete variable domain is EPEVTQTPSHQVTQMGQEVILRCVPISNHLYFYWYRQILGQKVEFLVSFYNNEISEKSEIFDDQFSVERPDGSNFTLKIRSTKLEDSAMYFCASLQRDVYEQYFGPGTRLTVT.

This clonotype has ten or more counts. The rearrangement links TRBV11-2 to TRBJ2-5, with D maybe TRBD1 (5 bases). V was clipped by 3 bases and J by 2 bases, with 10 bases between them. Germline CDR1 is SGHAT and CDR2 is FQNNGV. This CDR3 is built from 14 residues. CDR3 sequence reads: CASSFLTDQETQYF. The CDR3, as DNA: TGTGCCAGCAGCTTTTTGACAGATCAAGAGACCCAGTACTTC.

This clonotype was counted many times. The CDR3 reads CASSLPGLGNNEQFF. The CDR3, as DNA: TGCGCCAGCAGCTTACCGGGACTCGGCAACAATGAGCAGTTCTTC. This chain uses TRBV5-1 with TRBJ2-1; TRBD2 is a possible D gene (6 bases). This CDR3 has 15 amino acids. CDR1 and CDR2 from the germline V gene are SGHRS and YFSETQ. Between the trimmed V and J ends, which lost 2 bases and 5 bases, there was a span of 14 bases.

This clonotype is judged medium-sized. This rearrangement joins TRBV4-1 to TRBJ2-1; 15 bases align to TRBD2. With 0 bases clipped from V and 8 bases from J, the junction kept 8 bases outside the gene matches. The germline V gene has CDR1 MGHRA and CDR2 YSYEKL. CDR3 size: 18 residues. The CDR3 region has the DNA TGCGCCAGCAGCCAAGAGGGGACTAGCGGGGGGCGGAGAGATGAGCAGTTCTTC. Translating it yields CASSQEGTSGGRRDEQFF.

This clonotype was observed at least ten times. The CDR3 DNA reads as TGCGCCAGCAGCCAAGAACCAGGGCCTCAAACTAACTATGGCTACACCTTC. Its protein is CASSQEPGPQTNYGYTF. The J gene is TRBJ1-2, the V gene TRBV4-1; D might be TRBD1 (5 bases). Trimming cost V 0 bases and J 0 bases, with 14 bases left between them. This CDR3 spans 17 amino acids. Looked up from germline, CDR1 is MGHRA and CDR2 is YSYEKL.

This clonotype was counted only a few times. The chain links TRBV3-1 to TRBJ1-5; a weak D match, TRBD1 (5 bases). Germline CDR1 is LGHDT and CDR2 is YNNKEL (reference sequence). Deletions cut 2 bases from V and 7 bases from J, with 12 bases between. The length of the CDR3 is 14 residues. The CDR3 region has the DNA TGTGCCAGCAGCCAACAGGGACGGGAACAGCCCCAGCATTTT. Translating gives CASSQQGREQPQHF.

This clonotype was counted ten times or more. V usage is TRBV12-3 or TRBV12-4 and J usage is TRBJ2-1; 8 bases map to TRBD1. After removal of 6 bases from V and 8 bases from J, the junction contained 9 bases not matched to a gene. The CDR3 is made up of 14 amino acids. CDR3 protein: CASSDTGGRDEQFF. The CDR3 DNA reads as TGTGCCAGCAGCGACACAGGGGGTCGCGATGAGCAGTTCTTC.

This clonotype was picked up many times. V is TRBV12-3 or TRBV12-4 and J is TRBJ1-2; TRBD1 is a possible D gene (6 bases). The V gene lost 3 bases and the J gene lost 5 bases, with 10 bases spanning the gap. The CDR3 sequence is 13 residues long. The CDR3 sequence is CASSFTGNYGYTF. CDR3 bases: TGTGCCAGCAGTTTTACAGGGAATTATGGCTACACCTTC.

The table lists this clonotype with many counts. In nucleotides, the CDR3 is TGTGCCAGTAGTATGGACTCAGGGGGTGGACAGCCCCAGCATTTT. Amino acid sequence: CASSMDSGGGQPQHF. The chain joins TRBV19 to TRBJ1-5; 7 nucleotides line up with TRBD1. Germline V gene data show CDR1 as LNHDA and CDR2 as SQIVND (reference sequence). V lost 3 bases to trimming and J lost 7 bases; unmatched junction nucleotides: 9. This CDR3 is 15 amino acids long. The variable domain in full, with the rest retrieved from reference TRBV19 and TRBJ1-5, is DGGITQSPKYLFRKEGQNVTLSCEQNLNHDAMYWYRQDPGQGLRLIYYSQIVNDFQKGDIAEGYSVSREKKESFPLTVTSAQKNPTAFYLCASSMDSGGGQPQHFGDGTRLSIL.

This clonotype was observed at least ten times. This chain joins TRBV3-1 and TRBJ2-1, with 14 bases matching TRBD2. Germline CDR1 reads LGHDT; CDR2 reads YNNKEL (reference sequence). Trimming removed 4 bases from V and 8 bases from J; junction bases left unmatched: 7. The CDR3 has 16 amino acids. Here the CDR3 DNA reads TGTGCCAGCAGCCCCGAGGGACTAGCGGGGGTCTATGAGCAGTTCTTC. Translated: CASSPEGLAGVYEQFF.

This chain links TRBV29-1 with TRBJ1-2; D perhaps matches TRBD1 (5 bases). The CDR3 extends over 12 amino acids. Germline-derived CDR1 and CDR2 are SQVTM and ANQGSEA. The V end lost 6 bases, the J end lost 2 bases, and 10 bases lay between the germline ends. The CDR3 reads CSVPRQNYGYTF. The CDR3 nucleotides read TGCAGCGTACCCCGACAGAACTATGGCTACACCTTC.

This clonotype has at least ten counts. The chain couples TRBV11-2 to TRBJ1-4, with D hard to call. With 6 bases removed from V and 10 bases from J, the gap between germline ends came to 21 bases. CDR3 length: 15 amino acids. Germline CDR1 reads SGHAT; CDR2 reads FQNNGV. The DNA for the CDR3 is TGTGCCAGCAGTATGCCGGGCCTCACCCCGAGAAAACTGTTTTTT. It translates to CASSMPGLTPRKLFF.

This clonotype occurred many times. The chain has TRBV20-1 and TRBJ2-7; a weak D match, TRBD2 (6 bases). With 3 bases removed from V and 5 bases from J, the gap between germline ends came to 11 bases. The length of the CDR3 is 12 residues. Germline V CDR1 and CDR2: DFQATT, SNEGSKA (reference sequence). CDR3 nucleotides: TGCAGTGCTAGCGGCAGGAGGGACGAGCAGTACTTC. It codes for CSASGRRDEQYF.

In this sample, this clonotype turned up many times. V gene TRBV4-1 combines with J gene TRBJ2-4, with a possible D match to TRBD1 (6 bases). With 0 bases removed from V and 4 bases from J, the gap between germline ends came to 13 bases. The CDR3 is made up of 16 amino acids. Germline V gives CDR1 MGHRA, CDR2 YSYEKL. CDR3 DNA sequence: TGCGCCAGCAGCCAAGATATAGGGGGAACGAAAAACATTCAGTACTTC. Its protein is CASSQDIGGTKNIQYF.

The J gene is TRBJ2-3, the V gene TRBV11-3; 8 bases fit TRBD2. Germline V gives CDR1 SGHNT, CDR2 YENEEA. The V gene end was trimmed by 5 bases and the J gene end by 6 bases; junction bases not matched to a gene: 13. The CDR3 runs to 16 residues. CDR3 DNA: TGTGCCAGCAGCCCCCCGGGACTAGAGTCAACGGATACGCAGTATTTT. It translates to CASSPPGLESTDTQYF.

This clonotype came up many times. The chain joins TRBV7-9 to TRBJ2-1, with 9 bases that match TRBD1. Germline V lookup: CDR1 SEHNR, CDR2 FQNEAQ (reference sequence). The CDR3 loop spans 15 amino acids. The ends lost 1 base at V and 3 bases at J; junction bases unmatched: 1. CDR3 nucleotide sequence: TGTGCCAGCAGCTTAGGACAGGGGGTCTACAATGAGCAGTTCTTC. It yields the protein CASSLGQGVYNEQFF.

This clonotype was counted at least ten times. The DNA of the CDR3 is TGCAGTGCTAGAGATACCGGGACAAGCTCCTACGAGCAGTACTTC. Protein sequence: CSARDTGTSSYEQYF. V and J are TRBV20-1 and TRBJ2-7; tentative D call: TRBD1 (6 bases). Between the trimmed V and J ends, which lost 0 bases and 0 bases, there was a span of 12 bases. The length of the CDR3 is 15 residues. The germline V gene has CDR1 DFQATT and CDR2 SNEGSKA (reference sequence).

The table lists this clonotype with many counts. CDR3 nucleotides: TGCAGTGCTAGAGGGCGGGGTAGCGGTGTCGCCGATGAGCAGTTCTTC. Translating gives CSARGRGSGVADEQFF. This chain links TRBV20-1 with TRBJ2-1, with D possibly matching TRBD2 (6 bases). CDR3 length: 16 residues. The germline V and J ends were trimmed by 1 base and 8 bases, with 21 bases remaining between them. Germline V gene lookup returns CDR1 DFQATT and CDR2 SNEGSKA (reference sequence).

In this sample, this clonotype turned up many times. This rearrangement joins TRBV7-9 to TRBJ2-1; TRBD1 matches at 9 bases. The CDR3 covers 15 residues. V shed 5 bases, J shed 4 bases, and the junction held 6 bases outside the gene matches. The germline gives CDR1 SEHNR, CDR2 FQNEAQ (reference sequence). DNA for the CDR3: TGTGCCAGCAGCCTCCTGGGACAGGGATACAATGAGCAGTTCTTC. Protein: CASSLLGQGYNEQFF.

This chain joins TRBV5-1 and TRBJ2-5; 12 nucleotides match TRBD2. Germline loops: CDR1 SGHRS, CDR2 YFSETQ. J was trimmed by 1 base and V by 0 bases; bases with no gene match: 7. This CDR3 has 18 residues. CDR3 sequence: CASSLGRTSGDLQETQYF. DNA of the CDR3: TGCGCCAGCAGCTTGGGCCGGACTAGCGGGGACCTCCAAGAGACCCAGTACTTC.